The sequence of this TCR beta chain was determined in a study of CXCR3-negative and CXCR3-positive naive CD8 T cells. Identification of naive CD8+ T cells rested on CD45RO-CCR7+CD27+CD95- status. Via 5' RACE with UMI labels, TRB cDNA libraries were prepared. TCRdb re-called the 5' RACE reads, yielding one record per CDR3 amino acid sequence without DNA. This sample's table has about 46,000 distinct CDR3 sequences. This CDR3 comprises 15 residues. CDR1 SGDLS and CDR2 YYNGEE come from the germline V gene. The material sequenced was naive CXCR3- CD8+ T cells from blood. The sample's subset: CD45RO-CCR7+CD27+CD95- naive CD8+ T cells lacking CXCR3 (TNR3-). The rearrangement uses TRBV9 and TRBJ2-7; no DNA is available, so the TRBD2 call from TCRdb remains unchecked. The clonotype originates from a human donor in good health. Some clones in this sample may be carry-over from other donors' samples. This CDR3 is CASSPGGGALYEQYF.